This passage covers 30 T cell receptor beta chains from one sample sequenced in a study of blood T cell repertoires in COVID-19. Only in-frame clones appear in the TCRdb table, and some are missing; sequencing was by immunoSEQ multiplex PCR. The table has some 250,000 clones, roughly 86% seen once; the top ten hold about 3%. The specimen sequenced was peripheral blood. The receptors were gathered from a woman aged 25 to 39 who had recovered from COVID-19.

V gene TRBV5-6 combines with J gene TRBJ2-1; D is unresolved. Germline CDR1 SGHDT, CDR2 YYEEEE. The CDR3 contains 14 residues. The V gene lost 2 bases and the J gene lost 6 bases, with 12 bases spanning the gap. As DNA, the CDR3 is TGTGCCAGCAGCTTTTTTCCTCCAGGCAATGAGCAGTTCTTC. This gives the protein CASSFFPPGNEQFF. The full variable domain, its missing parts supplied by reference TRBV5-6 and TRBJ2-1, is DAGVTQSPTHLIKTRGQQVTLRCSPKSGHDTVSWYQQALGQGPQFIFQYYEEEERQRGNFPDRFSGHQFPNYSSELNVNALLLGDSALYLCASSFFPPGNEQFFGPGTRLTVL.

The chain carries TRBV7-2 and TRBJ1-6, with D possibly matching TRBD1 (6 bases). The germline V and J ends were trimmed by 0 bases and 6 bases, with 9 bases remaining between them. The CDR3 totals 15 residues. Germline loops: CDR1 SGHTA, CDR2 FQGNSA. The CDR3 DNA is TGTGCCAGCAGCTTAGCAACAGGGCTTAATTCACCCCTCCACTTT. Protein: CASSLATGLNSPLHF.

This clone has a single count. The chain carries TRBV5-1 and TRBJ2-1; tentative D call: TRBD2 (6 bases). Trimming pared 7 bases from V and 6 bases from J, leaving 8 bases between. The germline CDR1 and CDR2 sequences are SGHRS and YFSETQ. The CDR3 loop spans 11 amino acids. The DNA of the CDR3 is TGCGCCAGCTCCGGGAGCAATGAGCAGTTCTTC. Translated, it gives CASSGSNEQFF.

This chain joins TRBV4-1 and TRBJ1-4, with a tentative D call TRBD1 (5 bases). The V end lost 1 base, the J end lost 5 bases, and 14 bases lay between the germline ends. This CDR3 is 16 amino acids long. In germline, CDR1 is MGHRA, CDR2 YSYEKL. The CDR3 is CASSQGEGLGNEKLFF. The DNA of the CDR3 is TGCGCCAGCAGCCAAGGTGAGGGACTAGGGAATGAAAAACTGTTTTTT.

This clone appeared once. The chain joins TRBV7-9 to TRBJ2-5; 9 bases are a match to TRBD1. CDR3 length: 15 amino acids. Germline V gene lookup returns CDR1 SEHNR and CDR2 FQNEAQ (reference sequence). The trim removed 5 bases at V and 1 base at J, leaving 5 bases unmatched. CDR3 DNA sequence: TGTGCCAGCAGCGCTTTGACAGGGGGCCAAGAGACCCAGTACTTC. Translating it yields CASSALTGGQETQYF. Variable domain in full (rest from reference TRBV7-9 and TRBJ2-5): DTGVSQNPRHKITKRGQNVTFRCDPISEHNRLYWYRQTLGQGPEFLTYFQNEAQLEKSRLLSDRFSAERPKGSFSTLEIQRTEQGDSAMYLCASSALTGGQETQYFGPGTRLLVL.

J is TRBJ2-7 and V is TRBV19; TRBD1 aligns across 8 bases. The CDR3 sequence is 14 residues long. Trimming removed 6 bases from V and 0 bases from J; junction bases left unmatched: 4. Germline V gene lookup returns CDR1 LNHDA and CDR2 SQIVND (reference sequence). The CDR3 protein is CASSMGQASYEQYF. As DNA, the CDR3 is TGTGCCAGTAGCATGGGACAGGCCTCCTACGAGCAGTACTTC.

The chain is built from TRBV7-2 and TRBJ2-7; 11 bases are a match to TRBD1. Germline V lookup: CDR1 SGHTA, CDR2 FQGNSA. The V gene end was trimmed by 5 bases and the J gene end by 4 bases; junction bases not matched to a gene: 10. This CDR3 spans 16 amino acids. CDR3 coding DNA: TGTGCCAGCAGCCGGACAGGGGGCCAAGTGGGATACGAGCAGTACTTC. Its translation is CASSRTGGQVGYEQYF.

This clone was found a few times. The chain links TRBV10-1 to TRBJ2-2, with 7 bases identical to TRBD1. Per germline, CDR1 WNHNN and CDR2 SYGVQD (reference sequence). This CDR3 comprises 13 residues. Unmatched junction bases numbered 0, after V lost 5 bases and J lost 3 bases. Written as DNA, the CDR3 is TGCGCCAGCAGTACAGGGGACACCGGGGAGCTGTTTTTT. Protein product: CASSTGDTGELFF.

The chain has TRBV4-3 and TRBJ2-1, with 9 bases fitting TRBD2. Germline assignment: CDR1 LGHNA and CDR2 YSLEER. V was clipped by 2 bases and J by 5 bases; unmatched bases: 4. The CDR3 sequence is 15 residues long. The CDR3 nucleotides are TGCGCCAGCAGCCAAATAGCGGGGGCACACAATGAGCAGTTCTTC. Translating it yields CASSQIAGAHNEQFF.

For this clone: Compared with germline, one end of the junction differs, possibly owing to a read error. The V call is TRBV6-1, the J call TRBJ2-5; 8 nucleotides align to TRBD1. The CDR3 spans 14 residues. Germline assignment: CDR1 MNHNS and CDR2 SASEGT. In DNA form, the CDR3 reads TGTGCCAGCAGGGAAGAGGACAGGGACGAGACCCAGTACTTC. This gives the protein CASREEDRDETQYF.

The V and J genes are TRBV27 and TRBJ2-2; 9 nucleotides align to TRBD1. Germline V CDR1 and CDR2: MNHEY, SMNVEV (reference sequence). Losses at the gene ends were 5 bases for V and 6 bases for J; bases not matched to a gene: 7. There are 15 residues in the CDR3. CDR3 bases: TGTGCCAGCAGTCCCACAGGGGGCCGAGCCGGGGAGCTGTTTTTT. It is translated as CASSPTGGRAGELFF.

CDR3 nucleotides: TGTGCCAGCAGTGATAGTCAGGTCCTCTATGGCTACACCTTC. It yields the protein CASSDSQVLYGYTF. V is TRBV2 and J is TRBJ1-2; no firm D call. V dropped 3 bases and J dropped 4 bases, with 12 bases sitting between them. The CDR3 sequence is 14 residues long. Germline CDR1 reads SNHLY; CDR2 reads FYNNEI.

The genes are TRBV7-2 and TRBJ2-2; TRBD2 agrees at 8 bases. The CDR3 extends over 17 amino acids. The germline V gene has CDR1 SGHTA and CDR2 FQGNSA. Trimming removed 2 bases from V and 4 bases from J; junction bases left unmatched: 9. The CDR3 DNA reads TGTGCCAGCAGCTTACTAGCGGGTGGGGGAGGCACCGGGGAGCTGTTTTTT. This sequence encodes CASSLLAGGGGTGELFF.

The chain joins TRBV3-1 (or the pseudogene TRBV3-2) to TRBJ2-2; D perhaps matches TRBD2 (5 bases). The CDR3 length is 15 residues. From germline, CDR1 is LGHDT and CDR2 YNNKEL (reference sequence). V was trimmed by 1 base and J by 7 bases, leaving 13 bases between them. CDR3 in DNA: TGTGCCAGCAGCCAAGTAGGCGGGTTAGTCGGGGAGCTGTTTTTT. This encodes CASSQVGGLVGELFF.

This clone was detected a few times. The genes are TRBV6-2 or TRBV6-3 and TRBJ2-7; TRBD1 matches at 7 bases. The germline V gene encodes CDR1 MNHEY and CDR2 SVGEGT. V lost 5 bases to trimming and J lost 6 bases; unmatched junction nucleotides: 10. The CDR3 covers 14 residues. CDR3 bases: TGTGCCAGCAGTCCAACCGGGACAGTGGGCGAGCAGTACTTC. Residues: CASSPTGTVGEQYF.

The rearrangement links TRBV4-2 to TRBJ1-4; TRBD1 might be the D (6 bases). CDR1 and CDR2 (germline): LGHNA, YNFKEQ. Trimming removed 3 bases at V and 5 bases at J, with 13 bases between. The CDR3 is 15 residues long. For the CDR3, the DNA is TGTGCCAGCAGCCATCTCGGCCAGGGGAATGAAAAACTGTTTTTT. This codes for CASSHLGQGNEKLFF.

The V call is TRBV13, the J call TRBJ1-6; D gene uncertain. Trimming left V 5 bases short and J 13 bases short, with 15 bases between. This CDR3 spans 13 amino acids. CDR1 and CDR2 (germline): PRHDT, FYEKMQ (reference sequence). CDR3 region: CASSERPTGPLHF. The CDR3 DNA reads TGTGCCAGCAGCGAACGACCTACCGGGCCCCTCCACTTT.

In this sample, this clone turned up once. The genes are TRBV14 and TRBJ1-1; the match to TRBD1 covers 9 bases. The CDR3 consists of 16 residues. J was trimmed by 5 bases and V by 3 bases; bases with no gene match: 10. Germline V gene data show CDR1 as SGHDN and CDR2 as FVKESK. DNA for the CDR3: TGTGCCAGCAGCCAGGAACCGGGACAGGGAACAACTGAAGCTTTCTTT. Translation: CASSQEPGQGTTEAFF.

The rearrangement uses TRBV24-1 and TRBJ1-3; 7 positions match TRBD1. V trimming: 9 bases; J trimming: 5 bases; junction bases outside the gene matches: 6. Germline lookup yields CDR1 KGHDR and CDR2 SFDVKD. This CDR3 has 13 residues. The CDR3 region has the DNA TGTGCCACCCCCGGGACAGCCAGAAACACCATATATTTT. Translating it yields CATPGTARNTIYF.

This clone was seen a few times. The CDR3: CASSPTQGKETQYF. The CDR3 bases are TGTGCCAGCTCACCAACACAGGGTAAAGAGACCCAGTACTTC. This chain links TRBV18 with TRBJ2-5; tentatively, D is TRBD1 (6 bases). V dropped 2 bases and J dropped 3 bases, with 10 bases sitting between them. CDR1 and CDR2 (germline): KGHSH, LQKENI. This CDR3 is 14 amino acids long.

The chain combines TRBV30 with TRBJ2-5; perhaps TRBD1 as D (5 bases). CDR1 is GTSNPN, CDR2 SVGIG, per germline (reference sequence). The germline V and J ends were trimmed by 3 bases and 2 bases, with 10 bases remaining between them. The CDR3 extends over 13 amino acids. The CDR3 coding sequence is TGTGCCTGGAGGAAGGGGATGCAAGAGACCCAGTACTTC. Protein product: CAWRKGMQETQYF.

This clone was observed a single time. The chain joins TRBV19 to TRBJ2-2, with no clear D. This CDR3 has 19 amino acids. Germline values: CDR1 LNHDA, CDR2 SQIVND (reference sequence). V shed 6 bases and J shed 0 bases, with 23 bases lying between them. CDR3: CASSTADKSPLPNTGELFF. CDR3 DNA: TGTGCCAGTAGCACCGCCGACAAGTCCCCCCTCCCGAACACCGGGGAGCTGTTTTTT. The full variable domain, completed using reference TRBV19 and TRBJ2-2, is DGGITQSPKYLFRKEGQNVTLSCEQNLNHDAMYWYRQDPGQGLRLIYYSQIVNDFQKGDIAEGYSVSREKKESFPLTVTSAQKNPTAFYLCASSTADKSPLPNTGELFFGEGSRLTVL.

J is TRBJ1-3 and V is TRBV6-5; D remains unclear. Germline V gene lookup returns CDR1 MNHEY and CDR2 SVGAGI. This CDR3 is built from 15 residues. Trimming stripped 8 bases from V and 0 bases from J, with 14 bases between. For the CDR3, the DNA is TGTGCCAGCGGGCCTCTCTCCGCCTCTGGAAACACCATATATTTT. It translates to CASGPLSASGNTIYF.

This chain joins TRBV19 and TRBJ2-5; tentatively, D is TRBD2 (7 bases). Germline assignment: CDR1 LNHDA and CDR2 SQIVND (reference sequence). The CDR3 runs to 16 residues. V dropped 1 base and J dropped 4 bases, with 16 bases sitting between them. CDR3: CASSIGEGGIRETQYF. DNA for the CDR3: TGTGCCAGTAGTATAGGGGAGGGGGGGATCCGAGAGACCCAGTACTTC.

This clone was counted once. For the CDR3, the DNA is TGTGCCAGCAGTCCGGGACAGGGTCTCCACAATGAGCAGTTCTTC. This sequence encodes CASSPGQGLHNEQFF. This chain joins TRBV6-4 and TRBJ2-1, with TRBD1 matching over 9 bases. CDR1 is MRHNA, CDR2 SNTAGT, per germline. The V and J ends lost 5 bases and 5 bases, in that order; junction bases with no gene match: 7. CDR3 length: 15 amino acids.

The rearrangement links TRBV7-2 to TRBJ2-5, with D possibly TRBD2 on 6 matching bases. The CDR3 consists of 14 residues. The V and J ends lost 5 bases and 5 bases respectively, with 15 bases between them. The germline gives CDR1 SGHTA, CDR2 FQGNSA. CDR3 in DNA: TGTGCCAGCAGCCGTCAGCGGGCTGGGGAGACCCAGTACTTC. It specifies CASSRQRAGETQYF. The full variable domain, its missing parts supplied by reference TRBV7-2 and TRBJ2-5, is GAGVSQSPSNKVTEKGKDVELRCDPISGHTALYWYRQSLGQGLEFLIYFQGNSAPDKSGLPSDRFSAERTGGSVSTLTIQRTQQEDSAVYLCASSRQRAGETQYFGPGTRLLVL.

V and J are TRBV2 and TRBJ1-1, with D maybe TRBD1 (5 bases). V was trimmed by 2 bases and J by 1 base, leaving 11 bases between them. Germline lookup yields CDR1 SNHLY and CDR2 FYNNEI. CDR3 length: 15 amino acids. The CDR3 loop is CASSEPATGNTEAFF. The CDR3 DNA is TGTGCCAGCAGTGAACCCGCAACAGGGAACACTGAAGCTTTCTTT.

This clone appeared once. This rearrangement joins TRBV10-3 to TRBJ1-4; D unresolved. Germline CDR1 is ENHRY and CDR2 is SYGVKD. Trimming took 7 bases from V and 3 from J, leaving 9 bases between them. This CDR3 has 13 residues. The CDR3 reads CAITRSPNEKLFF. DNA for the CDR3: TGTGCCATCACGCGGAGCCCTAATGAAAAACTGTTTTTT.

The CDR3 sequence is CASSVAGLAANEQFF. CDR3 sequence (DNA): TGTGCCAGCAGCGTAGCGGGACTAGCTGCCAATGAGCAGTTCTTC. V usage is TRBV9 and J usage is TRBJ2-1; 9 nucleotides align to TRBD2. The CDR3 contains 15 residues. Germline V gives CDR1 SGDLS, CDR2 YYNGEE. The trim removed 0 bases at V and 6 bases at J, leaving 4 bases unmatched.

In DNA form, the CDR3 reads TGTGCCAGCAGCGAGAGGTACAGGCACCCTAGCAATCAGCCCCAGCATTTT. Translating gives CASSERYRHPSNQPQHF. The chain uses TRBV21-1 and TRBJ1-5; the D call TRBD1 from the table was never checked on the DNA. TRBV21-1 is termed a pseudogene. The CDR3 runs to 17 residues.